Listed below are T cell receptor beta chains from one sample, sequenced in a study of cytomegalovirus exposure and HLA in healthy donors. Assay used: immunoSEQ multiplex PCR; TCRdb lists only in-frame clones, some missing. This table holds about 140,000 clones, 75% to 85% found once. Source material: PBMCs. Every receptor here comes from a man in his fifties or sixties in good health and CMV-seronegative. Both conserved end residues are part of each CDR3. Each record gives: clone size, V gene, D gene, J gene, CDR3 DNA, CDR3 protein. D genes are given only for firm matches. Only some rows state a clone size, as once, few, many or a class for expanded clones.

size: -; V: TRBV2; D: -; J: TRBJ1-2; DNA: TGTGCCAGCAGTGACTTCTATGGCTACACCTTC; CDR3: CASSDFYGYTF
size: -; V: TRBV9; D: -; J: TRBJ1-1; DNA: TGTGCCAGCAGCGTAGGTGAGGAGACGGACACTGAAGCTTTCTTT; CDR3: CASSVGEETDTEAFF
size: -; V: TRBV5-1; D: -; J: TRBJ2-1; DNA: TGCGCCAGCAGGATCTTAGCGGACATATACAATGAGCAGTTCTTC; CDR3: CASRILADIYNEQFF
size: few; V: TRBV2; D: -; J: TRBJ1-1; DNA: TGTGCCAGCAGTGAAGGCTTTAGCGGCAACACTGAAGCTTTCTTT; CDR3: CASSEGFSGNTEAFF
size: -; V: TRBV10-2; D: TRBD1; J: TRBJ1-2; DNA: TGCGCCAGCAGTGAGCCGGGGACAGGGGGTGCCCTCAACTATGGCTACACCTTC; CDR3: CASSEPGTGGALNYGYTF
size: -; V: TRBV7-3; D: -; J: TRBJ2-7; DNA: TGTGCCAGCAGCACTAGCCTCTACGAGCAGTACTTC; CDR3: CASSTSLYEQYF
size: once; V: TRBV18; D: TRBD1; J: TRBJ1-1; DNA: TGTGCCAGCTCATCCCAGGAGGGGGCTTATGAAGCTTTCTTT; CDR3: CASSSQEGAYEAFF
size: -; V: TRBV20-1; D: -; J: TRBJ1-1; DNA: TGCAGTGCTAAACCCTGGGCAGAAGCCTTCTTT; CDR3: CSAKPWAEAFF
size: -; V: TRBV28; D: -; J: TRBJ2-7; DNA: TGTGCCAGCAGTCCGAGGGGGAGCTACGAGCAGTACTTC; CDR3: CASSPRGSYEQYF
size: -; V: TRBV6-5; D: -; J: TRBJ2-5; DNA: TGTGCCAGCAGCCAAACACAGGGAGACCAAGAGACCCAGTACTTC; CDR3: CASSQTQGDQETQYF
size: -; V: TRBV4-2; D: TRBD1; J: TRBJ1-4; DNA: TGTGCCAGCAGCCAAGGGGACAGGGGGCAGGTGGATGAAAAACTGTTTTTT; CDR3: CASSQGDRGQVDEKLFF
size: -; V: TRBV5-1; D: TRBD1; J: TRBJ2-3; DNA: TGCGCCAGCAGCCCTCAATGGGGACAGGGTTTCACAGATACGCAGTATTTT; CDR3: CASSPQWGQGFTDTQYF
size: -; V: TRBV6-5; D: TRBD1; J: TRBJ1-1; DNA: TGTGCCAGCAGAACTCAGGGGGCGAGGACTGAAGCTTTCTTT; CDR3: CASRTQGARTEAFF
size: -; V: TRBV14; D: -; J: TRBJ1-5; DNA: TGTGCCAGCAGCCAGGCCGACTATGGGCCCCAGCATTTT; CDR3: CASSQADYGPQHF
size: -; V: TRBV7-9; D: -; J: TRBJ1-1; DNA: TGTGCCAGCAGCTTCGGGGAGGTGAGAGGGCAAGCTTTCTTT; CDR3: CASSFGEVRGQAFF
size: -; V: TRBV6-1; D: -; J: TRBJ2-7; DNA: TGTGCCAGCAGTGAGGTCAGGGGTATCGAGCAGTACTTC; CDR3: CASSEVRGIEQYF
size: once; V: TRBV7-9; D: -; J: TRBJ1-4; DNA: TGTGCCGGGAAAAGGGACAACGTAGGACCTAATGAAAAACTGTTTTTT; CDR3: CAGKRDNVGPNEKLFF
size: -; V: TRBV5-1; D: TRBD2; J: TRBJ2-5; DNA: TGCGCCAGCAGCCTTAGCGGGGGTCACCAAGAGACCCAGTACTTC; CDR3: CASSLSGGHQETQYF
size: once; V: TRBV6-1; D: TRBD1; J: TRBJ1-5; DNA: TGTGCCAGCAGTGAACGGGACAGGGGACGTCCACGGCATTTT; CDR3: CASSERDRGRPRHF
size: -; V: TRBV4-2; D: TRBD1; J: TRBJ2-7; DNA: TGTGCCAGCAGCCAAGGGGACAGGGACTCCTACGAGCAGTACTTC; CDR3: CASSQGDRDSYEQYF
size: -; V: TRBV27; D: -; J: TRBJ2-1; DNA: TGTGCCAGCAGTCGGTCACGGGGTGGGAGTGACGGGTACAATGAGCAGTTCTTC; CDR3: CASSRSRGGSDGYNEQFF
size: -; V: TRBV2; D: TRBD1; J: TRBJ1-6; DNA: TGTGCCAGCATCGGACAGGGAAGCTCCTATAATTCACCCCTCCACTTT; CDR3: CASIGQGSSYNSPLHF
size: once; V: TRBV15; D: -; J: TRBJ2-6; DNA: TGTGCCACCAGCAGAGATCGGGGGTTCTCTGGGGCCAACGTCCTGACTTTC; CDR3: CATSRDRGFSGANVLTF
size: -; V: TRBV6-1; D: TRBD1; J: TRBJ2-5; DNA: TGTGCCAGCAGTGTCCCAGGGGGCAGGGAATGGGAAGAGACCCAGTACTTC; CDR3: CASSVPGGREWEETQYF